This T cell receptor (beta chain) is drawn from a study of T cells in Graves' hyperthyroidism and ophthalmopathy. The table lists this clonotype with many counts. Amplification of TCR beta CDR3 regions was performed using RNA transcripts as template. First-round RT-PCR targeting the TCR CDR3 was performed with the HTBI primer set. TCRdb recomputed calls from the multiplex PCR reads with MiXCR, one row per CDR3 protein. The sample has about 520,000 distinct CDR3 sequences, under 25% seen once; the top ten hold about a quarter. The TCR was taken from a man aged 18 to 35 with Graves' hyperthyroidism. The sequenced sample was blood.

The CDR3, as DNA: TGTGCCAGCAGTTACGGGTTCACCGGGGAGCTGTTTTTT. Translation: CASSYGFTGELFF. This rearrangement joins TRBV6-5 to TRBJ2-2; D unclear. The CDR3 is made up of 13 amino acids. V was cut by 2 bases and J by 4 bases, with 5 bases left in between. Germline values: CDR1 MNHEY, CDR2 SVGAGI.